This TCR beta chain was captured in a study of blood T cell repertoires in COVID-19. The wider study: The cDNA or gDNA used as material had been derived from T cells, B-cell-depleted T cells, or PBMCs.

In assigning cohorts, the study relied on participant-reported clinical history. A case of COVID-19 had been met by exposed participants within 2 weeks before study entry. Original data processing: Reference gene primer amplification gave nucleated cell count estimates. Measured with immunoSEQ multiplex PCR; TCRdb has only the in-frame clones, and not every one. That table supplies the V and J calls and clone size; D and trimming were determined from the DNA. The top ten hold 1.6% of the sample, which has roughly 150,000 clones, under 85% seen once. The sequenced material came from PBMCs or T cells enriched from blood (not recorded which). The receptor was derived from a woman under 30 who had been exposed to COVID-19.

CDR3 amino acids: CASSSDRVPYEQYF. CDR3 sequence (DNA): TGCGCCAGCAGCTCGGACAGGGTGCCCTACGAGCAGTACTTC. V is TRBV5-1 and J is TRBJ2-7, with 8 bases matching TRBD1. Germline-derived CDR1 and CDR2 are SGHRS and YFSETQ. J lost 2 bases, V lost 3 bases, and 4 bases had no gene match. The CDR3 is made up of 14 amino acids.